This is a list of T cell receptor beta chains from one sample in a study of naive and memory T cell subsets. TCRdb redid the calling of the 5' RACE reads with MiXCR, one entry per CDR3 protein. The top ten hold 15% to 20% of the sample, which has about 59,000 distinct CDR3 sequences, 7% to 8% seen once. These receptors all come from a female donor in good health. CDR3s leave out the opening cysteine and the closing phenylalanine or tryptophan. The size of a clone is reported for some rows only, either as once, few or many, or as a class for expanded clones.

13 | TRBV29-1 | NA | SVELPGQYSYEQY
15 | TRBV7-9 | many | ASSPSKFSDRQETQY
11 | TRBV10-2 | few | ASSEGRATGYT
10 | TRBV30 | NA | AWGGQQETQY
12 | TRBV18 | many | ASSPPEGMRVWY
11 | TRBV7-7 | few | ASSLSWNQPQH
12 | TRBV19 | NA | ASSTRDRANIRY
11 | TRBV19 | few | ASRTGGGETQY
11 | TRBV29-1 | many | SVAGQGGRELF
13 | TRBV20-1 | many | SARAIITMNTEAF
13 | TRBV20-1 | many | SASGGWLGGNTIY
9 | TRBV2 | NA | ASTAAYEQY
13 | TRBV28 | few | ASSPRGTGYTEAF
14 | TRBV27 | few | ASSFLSGGNYNEQF
10 | TRBV18 | many | ASSPYTDTQY
14 | TRBV5-6 | NA | ASSSRTRRSYNEQF
10 | TRBV29-1 | NA | SVESVGTEAF
11 | TRBV5-1 | once | ASSLASGAEAF
10 | TRBV12-3/TRBV12-4 | many | ASSSPGNTIY
14 | TRBV6-6 | few | ASSTRRGTMYNEQF
13 | TRBV29-1 | many | SVLSTRASTDTQY
14 | TRBV20-1 | few | SARGGGRGSTDTQY
10 | TRBV20-1 | many | SALGVGEKLF
12 | TRBV7-2 | NA | ASSLTNAGQPQH
14 | TRBV19 | NA | ASSPRTGGYYNEQF
11 | TRBV7-9 | many | ASSLGLGVPQH
11 | TRBV27 | many | ASSRQGAYEQY
15 | TRBV19 | few | ASSIGAGGLSNQPQH
10 | TRBV5-1 | NA | ASSQETDTQY
12 | TRBV6-1 | NA | ASSEWAAHQPQH
13 | TRBV11-2 | few | ASSFRQGYTGELF
12 | TRBV20-1 | many | SAGTSGSSDEQF
10 | TRBV24-1 | few | ATRDSPGEQF
13 | TRBV5-6 | NA | ASSLYQRNNQPQH
15 | TRBV20-1 | many | SAPLDRGGLTNEKLF
11 | TRBV19 | NA | ASSMTGLYGDT
14 | TRBV16 | many | ASSQSPGGGNTEAF
13 | TRBV6-5 | NA | ASSLQETDTGELF
13 | TRBV28 | NA | ASSPPGTNIYEQY
13 | TRBV7-9 | NA | ASSSGGGYGYEQY
14 | TRBV11-2 | NA | ASSLVPGPMNTEAF
13 | TRBV29-1 | many | SVGTGGVRTDTQY
13 | TRBV28 | many | ASTIFGTGTGELF
13 | TRBV12-3/TRBV12-4 | NA | ASSLQGLFTGELF
15 | TRBV2 | NA | ASRVPWSSHSYNEQF
14 | TRBV7-8 | many | ASSQRWQGYYNEQF
14 | TRBV6-1 | NA | ASLREGQLSNQPQH
11 | TRBV30 | NA | AWAKRIRETQY
11 | TRBV28 | NA | ASRRTGDNEAF
11 | TRBV6-5 | many | ASSYQGALGYT
12 | TRBV30 | many | AWSLGLAVYEQY
14 | TRBV18 | NA | ASSDGQVRSSYEQY